This T cell receptor (beta chain) stems from a study of neurological immune-mediated disorders. TCRdb independently ran MiXCR on the 5' RACE reads; one entry per CDR3 protein. The repertoire holds under 20,000 distinct CDR3 sequences, roughly 14% seen once, with roughly 13% in the top ten. CDR3 length: 15 amino acids. Trimming removed 2 bases from V and 6 bases from J, with 15 bases in between. Germline loops: CDR1 SGHDT, CDR2 YYEEEE. This clonotype is medium-sized by share. This TCR was recovered from a man aged 60 to 69 with HTLV-1-associated myelopathy (HAM/TSP). Sequencing input: PBMCs. V usage is TRBV5-6 and J usage is TRBJ2-4, with D possibly being TRBD2 (7 bases). The chain's CDR3 is CASSFQAGAANIQYF. Here the CDR3 DNA reads TGTGCCAGCAGCTTTCAGGCGGGGGCCGCAAACATTCAGTACTTC.